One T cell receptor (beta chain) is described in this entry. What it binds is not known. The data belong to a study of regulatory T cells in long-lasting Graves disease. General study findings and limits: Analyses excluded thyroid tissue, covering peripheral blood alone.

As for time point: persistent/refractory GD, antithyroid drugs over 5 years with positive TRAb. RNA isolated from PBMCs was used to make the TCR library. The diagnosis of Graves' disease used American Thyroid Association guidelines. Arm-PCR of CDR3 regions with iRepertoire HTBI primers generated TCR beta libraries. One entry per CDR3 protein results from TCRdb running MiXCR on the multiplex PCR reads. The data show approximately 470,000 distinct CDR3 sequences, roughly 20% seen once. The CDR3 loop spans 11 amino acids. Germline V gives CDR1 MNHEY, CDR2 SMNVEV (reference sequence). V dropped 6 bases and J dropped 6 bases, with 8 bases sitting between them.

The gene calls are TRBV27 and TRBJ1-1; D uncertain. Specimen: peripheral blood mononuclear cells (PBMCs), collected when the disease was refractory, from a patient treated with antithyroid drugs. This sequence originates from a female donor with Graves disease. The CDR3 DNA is TGTGCCAGCAGCAATTCAGCTGAAGCTTTCTTT. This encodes CASSNSAEAFF.